The 7 T cell receptor beta chains below all came from one sample that was sequenced in a study of cytotoxic CD8 clonotypes in ibrutinib-treated CLL. The method was immunoSEQ multiplex PCR; TCRdb's version includes in-frame clones alone and lacks a portion of them. The profile covers about 150,000 clones, with roughly three quarters appearing a single time and 5% to 5.5% taken by the ten largest. The sequencing here drew on PBMCs, taken after 24 months of ibrutinib treatment. These TCRs come from a human donor with chronic lymphocytic leukemia.

The rearrangement uses TRBV9 and TRBJ1-1; unclear D gene. The CDR3 runs to 13 residues. Germline CDR1 SGDLS, CDR2 YYNGEE. Deletions cut 3 bases from V and 0 bases from J, with 6 bases between. This CDR3 is CASSAQMNTEAFF. As DNA, the CDR3 is TGTGCCAGCAGCGCTCAAATGAACACTGAAGCTTTCTTT.

The chain recombines TRBV7-2 with TRBJ1-2; 11 nucleotides match TRBD1. J lost 4 bases, V lost 5 bases, and 9 bases had no gene match. This CDR3 comprises 16 residues. CDR1 and CDR2 (germline): SGHTA, FQGNSA. CDR3 DNA sequence: TGTGCCAGCAGCCTTGGACAGGGGGCGCAGGCCTATGGCTACACCTTC. Amino acids: CASSLGQGAQAYGYTF.

This sequence joins TRBV11-2 and TRBJ1-1; D is ambiguous. V was pared by 5 bases and J by 0 bases, with 10 bases between. The CDR3 covers 14 residues. CDR1 and CDR2 from the germline V gene are SGHAT and FQNNGV. The CDR3 loop is CASSPPGVNTEAFF. CDR3 nucleotide sequence: TGTGCCAGCAGCCCGCCCGGCGTGAACACTGAAGCTTTCTTT.

This clone has only one observation. This clone may be a read error of a much larger clone one base away. The chain is built from TRBV5-8 and TRBJ2-3; D unresolved. The CDR3 consists of 13 residues. Deletions cut 4 bases from V and 1 base from J, with 7 bases between. CDR1 SGHTS and CDR2 YDEGEE come from the germline V gene. This CDR3 is CASSPAGTDTQYF. CDR3 bases: TGTGCCAGCAGCCCCGCCGGCACAGATACGCAGTATTTT.

This clone was observed at least ten times. The gene calls are TRBV2 and TRBJ2-2; 8 bases agree with TRBD1. Per germline, CDR1 SNHLY and CDR2 FYNNEI. The CDR3 loop spans 15 amino acids. Unmatched junction bases numbered 6, after V lost 5 bases and J lost 4 bases. The CDR3 region has the DNA TGTGCCAGCAGTTCTGGACAGGGAGGCACCGGGGAGCTGTTTTTT. Its translation: CASSSGQGGTGELFF.

The rearrangement joins TRBV7-9 to TRBJ2-2, with D perhaps matching TRBD2 (6 bases). The V end lost 5 bases, the J end lost 3 bases, and 13 bases lay between the germline ends. The CDR3 totals 15 residues. Germline V CDR1 and CDR2: SEHNR, FQNEAQ (reference sequence). CDR3 nucleotides: TGTGCCAGCAGCCATAGCGGCGACCACACCGGGGAGCTGTTTTTT. It codes for CASSHSGDHTGELFF. Looking up the rest from reference TRBV7-9 and TRBJ2-2 gives the full variable domain: DTGVSQNPRHKITKRGQNVTFRCDPISEHNRLYWYRQTLGQGPEFLTYFQNEAQLEKSRLLSDRFSAERPKGSFSTLEIQRTEQGDSAMYLCASSHSGDHTGELFFGEGSRLTVL.

The table lists this clone with a count of one. The chain uses TRBV28 and TRBJ2-4; 8 bases are shared with TRBD1. From germline, CDR1 is MDHEN and CDR2 SYDVKM. With 5 bases clipped from V and 4 bases from J, the junction kept 13 bases outside the gene matches. CDR3 length: 17 amino acids. CDR3 protein: CASSPRQGLALKNIQYF. The CDR3 DNA follows: TGTGCCAGCAGTCCCCGACAGGGGTTAGCCCTGAAAAACATTCAGTACTTC.